This TCR beta chain came from a study of shared clonotypes between healthy human individuals. With 0 bases removed from V and 0 bases from J, the gap between germline ends came to 7 bases. This CDR3 contains 14 residues. CDR1 and CDR2 from the germline V gene are SGDLS and YYNGEE. Nashville, Tennessee was home to all donors, who were Caucasian adults. Points from the study as a whole: What naive subsets generally showed was a larger estimated richness than memory subsets showed. Sorted-subset sequencing was shown by rarefaction to be incomplete despite large depth.

Assay: immunoSEQ multiplex PCR; the TCRdb copy retains only in-frame clones and omits some. This table holds 2 million to 2.5 million clones, 90% to 96% found once. Notes on this clone: Its antigen remains unknown. This same CDR3 is encoded by further DNA sequences in the sample.

Sequenced: naive CD4+ T cells sorted from blood. Specified subset: CD45RA+ positively selected. The source is a man aged 18 to 29 in good health. V usage is TRBV9 and J usage is TRBJ2-7; the D gene is possibly TRBD2 (6 bases). CDR3 coding DNA: TGTGCCAGCAGCGTAGACGGGAGCTCCTACGAGCAGTACTTC. It codes for CASSVDGSSYEQYF. Using reference TRBV9 and TRBJ2-7 for the parts outside the CDR3, the full variable domain is DSGVTQTPKHLITATGQRVTLRCSPRSGDLSVYWYQQSLDQGLQFLIQYYNGEERAKGNILERFSAQQFPDLHSELNLSSLELGDSALYFCASSVDGSSYEQYFGPGTRLTVT.